This T cell receptor (beta chain) originates from a study of OX40 agonist ivuxolimab in advanced cancers. Sequencing was performed with immunoSEQ multiplex PCR; in TCRdb, only in-frame clones are kept and a portion is missing. This sample yields about 110,000 clones, of which roughly nine tenths are seen a single time; around 0.27% belongs to the top ten. Sampling of blood occurred at baseline, cycle 4 day 1, and cycle 7 day 1. CDR1 is SGHRS, CDR2 YFSETQ, per germline. This CDR3 comprises 15 residues. The germline V and J ends were trimmed by 0 bases and 4 bases, with 11 bases remaining between them.

The sequence was obtained from an adult with an advanced solid tumor such as melanoma, head and neck, liver or kidney cancer. Here the sequenced sample was CD4+ or CD8+ T cells sorted from blood, taken in a trial of the OX40 agonist ivuxolimab. The chain recombines TRBV5-1 with TRBJ2-1, with D perhaps TRBD2 (5 bases). The CDR3 DNA reads as TGCGCCAGCAGCTTGGGAGCGGACCCATACAATGAGCAGTTCTTC. Amino acids: CASSLGADPYNEQFF. Looking up the rest from reference TRBV5-1 and TRBJ2-1 gives the full variable domain: KAGVTQTPRYLIKTRGQQVTLSCSPISGHRSVSWYQQTPGQGLQFLFEYFSETQRNKGNFPGRFSGRQFSNSRSEMNVSTLELGDSALYLCASSLGADPYNEQFFGPGTRLTVL.